This is a list of T cell receptor beta chains from one sample in a study of OX40 agonist ivuxolimab in advanced cancers. Assay: immunoSEQ multiplex PCR; the TCRdb copy retains only in-frame clones and omits some. This table has about 67,000 clones, approximately 80% appearing once. The sample in question was CD4+ or CD8+ T cells sorted from blood, obtained in a trial of the OX40 agonist ivuxolimab. These receptors came from an adult with an advanced solid tumor such as melanoma, head and neck, liver or kidney cancer. Each CDR3 is given with its conserved first and last residue. Fields, in order: D gene, J gene, V gene, clone size, CDR3 DNA, CDR3 protein. D genes are given only for firm matches. Size values are once, few and many counts, or a class for expanded clones, and some rows have none.

d_call: -
j_call: TRBJ2-1
v_call: TRBV25-1
clone_size: -
cdr3_nt: TGTGCCAGCAGTGATTGGGGCGCGACTAATGAGCAGTTCTTC
cdr3_aa: CASSDWGATNEQFF

d_call: TRBD2
j_call: TRBJ2-1
v_call: TRBV19
clone_size: -
cdr3_nt: TGTGCCAGCCATCCTGGACTAGCGGGGCACCCTAGCTCCTACAATGAGCAGTTCTTC
cdr3_aa: CASHPGLAGHPSSYNEQFF

d_call: -
j_call: TRBJ2-3
v_call: TRBV27
clone_size: -
cdr3_nt: TGTGCCAGCAGTTTAGGAGGGTTTAGCACAGATACGCAGTATTTT
cdr3_aa: CASSLGGFSTDTQYF

d_call: -
j_call: TRBJ2-3
v_call: TRBV30
clone_size: -
cdr3_nt: TGTGCCTGGAGCTCGGGGCTAGGAGATACGCAGTATTTT
cdr3_aa: CAWSSGLGDTQYF

d_call: -
j_call: TRBJ2-3
v_call: TRBV2
clone_size: -
cdr3_nt: TGTGCCAGCATCCGAGGGGCCGGGGATACGCAGTATTTT
cdr3_aa: CASIRGAGDTQYF

d_call: TRBD1
j_call: TRBJ1-2
v_call: TRBV27
clone_size: -
cdr3_nt: TGTGCCAGCAGCCGAACAGGGGGCTATGGCTACACCTTC
cdr3_aa: CASSRTGGYGYTF

d_call: -
j_call: TRBJ1-2
v_call: TRBV4-3
clone_size: -
cdr3_nt: TGCGCCAGCAGCCAAGATCTGGGAAGCTATGGCTACACCTTC
cdr3_aa: CASSQDLGSYGYTF

d_call: TRBD1
j_call: TRBJ1-2
v_call: TRBV19
clone_size: -
cdr3_nt: TGTGCCAGTAGTTCCACCTCAGGGGGTCTGACCTATGGCTACACCTTC
cdr3_aa: CASSSTSGGLTYGYTF

d_call: -
j_call: TRBJ1-4
v_call: TRBV5-4
clone_size: -
cdr3_nt: TGTGCCAGCAGCTTGGCTGGGGGCCCTAATGAAAAACTGTTTTTT
cdr3_aa: CASSLAGGPNEKLFF

d_call: -
j_call: TRBJ1-3
v_call: TRBV6-1
clone_size: -
cdr3_nt: TGTGCCAGCAGGAGAGCTTCTGGAAACACCATATATTTT
cdr3_aa: CASRRASGNTIYF

d_call: -
j_call: TRBJ2-4
v_call: TRBV11-2
clone_size: once
cdr3_nt: TGTGCCAGCAGCTGGGCGGACCCCCAGGGGCCTTGGCACATTCAGTACTTC
cdr3_aa: CASSWADPQGPWHIQYF

d_call: TRBD2
j_call: TRBJ2-2
v_call: TRBV28
clone_size: -
cdr3_nt: TGTGCCAGCAAGGGCGGGAGAGGCACCGGGGAGCTGTTTTTT
cdr3_aa: CASKGGRGTGELFF

d_call: -
j_call: TRBJ2-7
v_call: TRBV4-2
clone_size: -
cdr3_nt: TGTGCCAGCAGCCAAGATCGGGGCTACGAGCAGTACTTC
cdr3_aa: CASSQDRGYEQYF

d_call: -
j_call: TRBJ1-2
v_call: TRBV18
clone_size: -
cdr3_nt: TGTGCCAGCTCACCAACAGTAGCTAACTATGGCTACACCTTC
cdr3_aa: CASSPTVANYGYTF

d_call: -
j_call: TRBJ2-2
v_call: TRBV27
clone_size: -
cdr3_nt: TGTGCCAGCAGGGGTATAGTGGTTGGGACCGGGGAGCTGTTTTTT
cdr3_aa: CASRGIVVGTGELFF

d_call: -
j_call: TRBJ1-4
v_call: TRBV9
clone_size: -
cdr3_nt: TGTGCCAGCAGCGCCCAGGGGTCTAATGAAAAACTGTTTTTT
cdr3_aa: CASSAQGSNEKLFF

d_call: -
j_call: TRBJ2-6
v_call: TRBV28
clone_size: -
cdr3_nt: TGTGCCAGCAGAACCCAGGGACCCGGGGCCAACGTCCTGACTTTC
cdr3_aa: CASRTQGPGANVLTF

d_call: TRBD2
j_call: TRBJ2-3
v_call: TRBV7-9
clone_size: -
cdr3_nt: TGTGCCAGCAGCACCAGGACTAGCGGGAGCACAGATACGCAGTATTTT
cdr3_aa: CASSTRTSGSTDTQYF

d_call: -
j_call: TRBJ2-1
v_call: TRBV7-9
clone_size: -
cdr3_nt: TGTGCCAGCAGCCCAGTCGTAGGAGGCTACAATGAGCAGTTCTTC
cdr3_aa: CASSPVVGGYNEQFF

d_call: TRBD2
j_call: TRBJ2-5
v_call: TRBV28
clone_size: -
cdr3_nt: TGTGCCAGCAGTTTATATCCGGGACTAGCGGGAGGGGGAGGAGAGACCCAGTACTTC
cdr3_aa: CASSLYPGLAGGGGETQYF

d_call: -
j_call: TRBJ2-1
v_call: TRBV6-5
clone_size: -
cdr3_nt: TGTGCCAGCAGCCCTCGGGGATGGTACAATGAGCAGTTCTTC
cdr3_aa: CASSPRGWYNEQFF

d_call: TRBD1
j_call: TRBJ2-7
v_call: TRBV5-1
clone_size: -
cdr3_nt: TGCGCCAGCAGCCCTGAACGGGACAGCACCTACGAGCAGTACTTC
cdr3_aa: CASSPERDSTYEQYF

d_call: -
j_call: TRBJ2-3
v_call: TRBV7-3
clone_size: -
cdr3_nt: TGTGCCAGCAGCTTATGGGGCACAGATACGCAGTATTTT
cdr3_aa: CASSLWGTDTQYF

d_call: -
j_call: TRBJ2-3
v_call: TRBV4-2
clone_size: -
cdr3_nt: TGTGCCAGCAGCCAAGAAGCCGACCTTCAATTCACAGATACGCAGTATTTT
cdr3_aa: CASSQEADLQFTDTQYF

d_call: -
j_call: TRBJ2-2
v_call: TRBV27
clone_size: -
cdr3_nt: TGTGCCAGCACGGGTTTCAGCTCGGGTATGGAGGAGCTGTTTTTT
cdr3_aa: CASTGFSSGMEELFF

d_call: -
j_call: TRBJ1-1
v_call: TRBV10-2
clone_size: -
cdr3_nt: TGCGCCAGCAGTGGACAGGCCGGCCATGAAGCTTTCTTT
cdr3_aa: CASSGQAGHEAFF